Sequencing of this TCR beta chain was carried out in a study of metastatic and nonmetastatic thyroid tumors. The wider study: From malignant and benign thyroid patients, repertoires in blood and in tumor or nodule tissue were compared.

Points from the study as a whole: Reportedly, malignant thyroid tumors had significantly higher TCR beta diversity than benign nodules, in blood and tumor.

As originally analysed: It was from CDR3 differences across clinicopathological groups that a distant-metastasis classifier for papillary thyroid cancer was built. TCRdb re-called the PCR reads with MiXCR. TCRdb, not the authors, supplied the V and J calls. The data contain fewer than 40,000 clones, less than 40% of them singletons. V lost 6 bases and J lost 1, with 20 bases in between. Germline CDR1 reads DFQATT; CDR2 reads SNEGSKA (reference sequence). The CDR3 has 16 residues. Ahead of thyroid surgery, no patient had received treatment of any kind. Points on this clone: Its antigen is not known.

Source material: tumor tissue. The J gene is TRBJ2-3, the V gene TRBV20-1, with D possibly matching TRBD2 (6 bases). This TCR came from a female donor with papillary thyroid cancer or a benign thyroid nodule (not recorded which). Some clones in this sample may be carry-over from other donors' samples. This chain's CDR3 is CSAFRFRGSGTDTQYF. CDR3 in DNA: TGCAGTGCGTTCAGATTCCGGGGGTCAGGCACAGATACGCAGTATTTT.